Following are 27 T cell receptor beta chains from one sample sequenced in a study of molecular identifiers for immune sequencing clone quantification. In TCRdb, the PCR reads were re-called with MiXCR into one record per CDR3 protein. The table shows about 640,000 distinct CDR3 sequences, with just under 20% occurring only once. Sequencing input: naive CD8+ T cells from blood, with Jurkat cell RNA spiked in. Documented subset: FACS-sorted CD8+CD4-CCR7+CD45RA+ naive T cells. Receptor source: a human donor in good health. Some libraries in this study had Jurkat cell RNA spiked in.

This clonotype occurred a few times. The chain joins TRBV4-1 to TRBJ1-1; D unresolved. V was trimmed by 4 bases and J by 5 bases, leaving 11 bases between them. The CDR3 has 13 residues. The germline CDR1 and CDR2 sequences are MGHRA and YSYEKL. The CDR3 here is CASSLKQGTEAFF. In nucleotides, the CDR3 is TGCGCCAGCAGCCTAAAACAAGGAACTGAAGCTTTCTTT.

The CDR3 DNA is TGTGCCACCCAGTCTTTGACCCTGACATCCAATGAGCAGTTCTTC. Translation: CATQSLTLTSNEQFF. The rearrangement links TRBV24-1 to TRBJ2-1; D uncertain. Per the germline V gene, CDR1 is KGHDR and CDR2 is SFDVKD. CDR3 length equals 15 residues. Deletions cut 9 bases from V and 6 bases from J, with 20 bases between.

CDR3 nucleotides: TGTGCCACCAGCAGAGACAGCCTAGCGGGGGGGTACGAGCAGTACTTC. Protein: CATSRDSLAGGYEQYF. The rearrangement links TRBV15 to TRBJ2-7; 12 nucleotides match TRBD2. CDR3 length: 16 amino acids. With V trimmed by 0 bases and J by 4 bases, 4 bases remained unmatched. Looked up from germline, CDR1 is LNHNV and CDR2 is YYDKDF (reference sequence).

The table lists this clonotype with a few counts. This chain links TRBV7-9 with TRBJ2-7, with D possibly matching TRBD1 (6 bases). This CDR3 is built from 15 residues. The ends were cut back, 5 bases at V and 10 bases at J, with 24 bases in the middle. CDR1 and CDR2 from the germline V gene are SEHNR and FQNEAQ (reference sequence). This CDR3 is CASSPNRDISTKQYF. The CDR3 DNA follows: TGTGCCAGCAGCCCGAACCGGGACATCTCTACGAAACAGTACTTC.

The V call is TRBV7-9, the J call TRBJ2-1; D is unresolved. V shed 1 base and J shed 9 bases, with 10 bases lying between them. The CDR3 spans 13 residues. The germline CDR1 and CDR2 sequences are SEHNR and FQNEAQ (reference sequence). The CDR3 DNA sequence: TGTGCCAGCAGCTTAGGGGCCCCTAGTGAGCAGTTCTTC. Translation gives CASSLGAPSEQFF.

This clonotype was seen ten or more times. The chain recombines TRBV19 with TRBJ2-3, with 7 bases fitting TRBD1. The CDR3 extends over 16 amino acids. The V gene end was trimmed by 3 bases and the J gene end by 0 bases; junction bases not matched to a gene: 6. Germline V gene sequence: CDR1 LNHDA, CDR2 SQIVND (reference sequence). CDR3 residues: CASSIVTGYSTDTQYF. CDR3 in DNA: TGTGCCAGTAGTATCGTGACAGGGTATAGCACAGATACGCAGTATTTT.

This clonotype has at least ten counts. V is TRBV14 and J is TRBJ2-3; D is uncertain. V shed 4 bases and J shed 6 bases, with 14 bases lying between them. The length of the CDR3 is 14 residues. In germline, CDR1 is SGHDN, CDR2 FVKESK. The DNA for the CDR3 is TGTGCCAGCAGCCTCCGGAGTTTAACGGATACGCAGTATTTT. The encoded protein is CASSLRSLTDTQYF.

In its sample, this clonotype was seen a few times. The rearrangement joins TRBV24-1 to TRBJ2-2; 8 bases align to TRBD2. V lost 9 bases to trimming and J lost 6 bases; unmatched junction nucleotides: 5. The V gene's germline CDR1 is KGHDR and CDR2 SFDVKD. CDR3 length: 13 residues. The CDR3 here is CATRGGSAGELFF. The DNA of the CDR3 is TGTGCCACCCGGGGGGGATCGGCCGGGGAGCTGTTTTTT.

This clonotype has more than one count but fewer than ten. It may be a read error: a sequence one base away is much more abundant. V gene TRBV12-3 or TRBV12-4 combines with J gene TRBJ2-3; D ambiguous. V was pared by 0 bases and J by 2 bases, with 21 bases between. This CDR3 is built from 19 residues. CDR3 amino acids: CASSLASAVGLTSTDTQYF. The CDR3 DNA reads TGTGCCAGCAGTTTAGCTTCGGCGGTGGGTCTTACCTCCACAGATACGCAGTATTTT.

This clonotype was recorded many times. For the CDR3, the DNA is TGCGCCAGCAGCTCCCCTATAGCAGGGCCTGCCGGGGACATTCAGTACTTC. Protein product: CASSSPIAGPAGDIQYF. The rearrangement joins TRBV5-1 to TRBJ2-4; either TRBD1 or TRBD2 may supply D (5 bases each). The CDR3 length is 17 residues. V shed 3 bases and J shed 8 bases, with 24 bases lying between them. The germline CDR1 and CDR2 sequences are SGHRS and YFSETQ.

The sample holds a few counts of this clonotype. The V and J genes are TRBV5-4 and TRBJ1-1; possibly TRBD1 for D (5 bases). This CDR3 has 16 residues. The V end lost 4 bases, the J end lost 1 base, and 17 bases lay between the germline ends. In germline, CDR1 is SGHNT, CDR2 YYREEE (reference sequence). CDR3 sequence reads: CASSPSRQGSNTEAFF. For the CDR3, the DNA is TGTGCCAGCAGCCCCTCCCGGCAGGGATCGAACACTGAAGCTTTCTTT.

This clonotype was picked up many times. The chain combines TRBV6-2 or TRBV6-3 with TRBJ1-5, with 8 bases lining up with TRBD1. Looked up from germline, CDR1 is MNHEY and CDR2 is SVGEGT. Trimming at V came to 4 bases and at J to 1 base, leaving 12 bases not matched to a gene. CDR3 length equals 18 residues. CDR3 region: CASSSISQGAWSNQPQHF. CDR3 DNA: TGTGCCAGCAGTTCCATTTCCCAGGGGGCCTGGAGCAATCAGCCCCAGCATTTT.

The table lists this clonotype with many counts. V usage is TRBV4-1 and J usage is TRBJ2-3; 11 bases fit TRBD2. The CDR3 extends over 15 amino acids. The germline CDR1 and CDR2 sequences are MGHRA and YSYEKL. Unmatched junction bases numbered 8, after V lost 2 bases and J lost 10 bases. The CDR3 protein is CASSQLAGGPRAQYF. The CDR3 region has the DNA TGCGCCAGCAGCCAATTAGCGGGGGGGCCTCGTGCGCAGTATTTT.

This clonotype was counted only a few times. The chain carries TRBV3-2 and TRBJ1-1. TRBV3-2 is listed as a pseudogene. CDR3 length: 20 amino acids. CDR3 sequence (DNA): TGTGCCAGCAGCCAAGTACTGCACACAGAGGAGGGCCGCTTGAACACTGAAGCTTTCTTT. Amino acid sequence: CASSQVLHTEEGRLNTEAFF.

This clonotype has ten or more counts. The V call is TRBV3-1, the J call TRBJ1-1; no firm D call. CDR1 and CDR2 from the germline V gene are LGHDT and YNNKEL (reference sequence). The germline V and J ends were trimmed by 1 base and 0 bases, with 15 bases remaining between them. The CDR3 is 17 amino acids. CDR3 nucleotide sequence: TGTGCCAGCAGCCAAGGGCTCGCGGGGTACCTGAACACTGAAGCTTTCTTT. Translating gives CASSQGLAGYLNTEAFF.

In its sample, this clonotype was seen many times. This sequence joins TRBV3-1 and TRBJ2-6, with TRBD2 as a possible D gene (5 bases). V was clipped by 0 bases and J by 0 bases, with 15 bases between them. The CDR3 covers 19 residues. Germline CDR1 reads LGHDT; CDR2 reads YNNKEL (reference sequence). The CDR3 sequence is CASSQDYEGVSSGANVLTF. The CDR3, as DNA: TGTGCCAGCAGCCAAGATTACGAGGGCGTCAGCTCTGGGGCCAACGTCCTGACTTTC.

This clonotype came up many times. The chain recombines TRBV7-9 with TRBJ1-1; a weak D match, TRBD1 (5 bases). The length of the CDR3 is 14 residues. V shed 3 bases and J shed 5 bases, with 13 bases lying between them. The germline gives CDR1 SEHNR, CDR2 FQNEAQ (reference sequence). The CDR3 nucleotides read TGTGCCAGCAGCTTGCAGACAGCAGGGACTGAAGCTTTCTTT. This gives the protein CASSLQTAGTEAFF. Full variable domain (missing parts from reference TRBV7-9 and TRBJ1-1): DTGVSQNPRHKITKRGQNVTFRCDPISEHNRLYWYRQTLGQGPEFLTYFQNEAQLEKSRLLSDRFSAERPKGSFSTLEIQRTEQGDSAMYLCASSLQTAGTEAFFGQGTRLTVV.

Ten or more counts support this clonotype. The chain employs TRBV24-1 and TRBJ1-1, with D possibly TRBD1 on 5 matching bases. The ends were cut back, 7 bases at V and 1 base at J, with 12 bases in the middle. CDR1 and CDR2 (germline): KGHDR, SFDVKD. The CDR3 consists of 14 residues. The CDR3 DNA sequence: TGTGCCACCAGGGGGGGGGACCCGAACACTGAAGCTTTCTTT. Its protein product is CATRGGDPNTEAFF.

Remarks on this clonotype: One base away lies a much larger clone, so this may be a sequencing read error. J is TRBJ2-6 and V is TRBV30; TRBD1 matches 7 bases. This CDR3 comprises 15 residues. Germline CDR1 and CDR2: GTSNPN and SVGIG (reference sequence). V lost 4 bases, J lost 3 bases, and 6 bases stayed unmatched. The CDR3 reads CAWNRGVVGANVLTF. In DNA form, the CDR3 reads TGTGCCTGGAACAGGGGAGTGGTTGGGGCCAACGTCCTGACTTTC.

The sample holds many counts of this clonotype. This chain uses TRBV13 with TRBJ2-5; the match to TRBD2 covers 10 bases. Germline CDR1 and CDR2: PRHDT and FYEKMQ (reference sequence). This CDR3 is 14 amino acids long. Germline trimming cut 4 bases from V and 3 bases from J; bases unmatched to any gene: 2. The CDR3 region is CASSSSGREETQYF. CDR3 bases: TGTGCCAGCAGCTCAAGCGGGAGGGAAGAGACCCAGTACTTC.

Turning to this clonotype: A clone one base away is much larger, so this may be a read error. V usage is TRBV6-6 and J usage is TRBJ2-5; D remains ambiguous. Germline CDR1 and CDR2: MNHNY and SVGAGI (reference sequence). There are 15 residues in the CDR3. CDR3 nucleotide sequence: TGTGCCAGCAGTTACTCGTTGGCGAACCAAGAGGCCCAGTACTTC. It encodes CASSYSLANQEAQYF.

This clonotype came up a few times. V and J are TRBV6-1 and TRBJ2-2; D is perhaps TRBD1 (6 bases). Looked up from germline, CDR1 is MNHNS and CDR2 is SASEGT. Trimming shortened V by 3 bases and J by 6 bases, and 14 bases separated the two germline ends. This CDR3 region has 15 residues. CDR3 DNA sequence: TGTGCCAGCAGTGATCAGGGGTTCAACGCCGGGGAGCTGTTTTTT. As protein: CASSDQGFNAGELFF.

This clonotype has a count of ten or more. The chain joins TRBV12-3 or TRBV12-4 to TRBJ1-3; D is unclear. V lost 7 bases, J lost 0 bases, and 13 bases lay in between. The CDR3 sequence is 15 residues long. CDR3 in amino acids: CASTRSGSSGNTIYF. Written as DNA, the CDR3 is TGTGCCAGCACCCGGTCGGGGAGCTCTGGAAACACCATATATTTT.

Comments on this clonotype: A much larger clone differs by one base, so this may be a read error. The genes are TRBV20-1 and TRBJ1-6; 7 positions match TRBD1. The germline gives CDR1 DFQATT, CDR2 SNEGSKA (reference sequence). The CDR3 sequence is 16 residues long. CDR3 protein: CRARDSRQGYNSPLHF. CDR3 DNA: TGCAGAGCTAGAGATAGCCGACAGGGCTATAATTCACCCCTCCACTTT.

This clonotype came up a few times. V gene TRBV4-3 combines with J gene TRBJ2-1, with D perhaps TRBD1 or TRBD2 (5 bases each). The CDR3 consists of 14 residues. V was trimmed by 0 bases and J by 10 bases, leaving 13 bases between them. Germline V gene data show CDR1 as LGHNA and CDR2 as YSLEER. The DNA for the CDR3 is TGCGCCAGCAGCCAAGATGTCTCCGGGACCGAGCAGTTCTTC. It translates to CASSQDVSGTEQFF.

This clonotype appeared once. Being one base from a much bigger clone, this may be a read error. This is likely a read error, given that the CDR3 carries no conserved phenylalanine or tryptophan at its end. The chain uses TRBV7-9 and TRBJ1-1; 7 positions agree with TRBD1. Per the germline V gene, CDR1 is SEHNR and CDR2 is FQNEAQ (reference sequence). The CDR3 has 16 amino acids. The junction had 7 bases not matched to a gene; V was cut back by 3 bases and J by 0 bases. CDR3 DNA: TGTGCCAGCAGCTTCCCAGGGGGAGAAATGAACACTGAAGCTTTCTCT. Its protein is CASSFPGGEMNTEAFS.

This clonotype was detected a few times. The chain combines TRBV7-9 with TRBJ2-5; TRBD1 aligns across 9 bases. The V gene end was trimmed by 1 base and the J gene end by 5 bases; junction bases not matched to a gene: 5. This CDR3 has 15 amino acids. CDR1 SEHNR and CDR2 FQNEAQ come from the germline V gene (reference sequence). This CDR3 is CASSLDRGHGETQYF. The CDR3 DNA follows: TGTGCCAGCAGCTTAGACAGGGGGCATGGGGAGACCCAGTACTTC.